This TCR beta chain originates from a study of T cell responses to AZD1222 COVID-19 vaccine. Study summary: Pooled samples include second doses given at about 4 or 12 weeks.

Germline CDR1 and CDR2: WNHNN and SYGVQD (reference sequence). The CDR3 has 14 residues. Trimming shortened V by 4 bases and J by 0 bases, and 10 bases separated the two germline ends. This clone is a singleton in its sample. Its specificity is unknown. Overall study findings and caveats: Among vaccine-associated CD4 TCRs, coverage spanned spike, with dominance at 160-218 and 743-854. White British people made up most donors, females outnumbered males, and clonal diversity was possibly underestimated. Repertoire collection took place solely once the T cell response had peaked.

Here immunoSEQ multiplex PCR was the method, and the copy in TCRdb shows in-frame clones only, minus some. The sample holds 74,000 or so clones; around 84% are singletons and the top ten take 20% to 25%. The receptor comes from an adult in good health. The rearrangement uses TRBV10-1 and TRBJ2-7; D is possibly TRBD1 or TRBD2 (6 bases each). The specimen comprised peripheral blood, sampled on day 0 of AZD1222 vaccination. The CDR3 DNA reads TGCGCCAGCAGTGCGGGGGCTAGCTCCTACGAGCAGTACTTC. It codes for CASSAGASSYEQYF.